This T cell receptor beta chain was sequenced in a study of blood T cell repertoires in COVID-19. The overall study: T cells, B-cell-depleted T cells, or PBMCs provided the cDNA or gDNA that served as material.

This CDR3 region has 14 residues. The germline CDR1 and CDR2 sequences are KGHDR and SFDVKD. The V segment lost 9 bases and the J segment 6 bases; nucleotides outside the gene matches: 4. Under the authors' procedure: Amplification from reference gene primers served as the basis for estimated nucleated cell counts. The protocol was immunoSEQ multiplex PCR, while the TCRdb copy is restricted to in-frame clones and leaves out a portion. The V and J calls and clone size are taken from that table; D and trimming were inferred from the DNA. The sample has 150,000 to 200,000 clones; approximately 89% are singletons. The age range of participants was about 18 to 95 years, with residence in 20 to 25 US areas. Participants had their cohort set by participant-reported clinical history.

Material for sequencing was PBMCs or T cells enriched from blood (not recorded which). The chain couples TRBV24-1 to TRBJ2-2; TRBD1 aligns across 12 bases. This TCR was sampled from a woman between 40 and 55 years old with acute COVID-19. CDR3 sequence (DNA): TGTGCCACCCAGGGACAGGGGGCGGCCGGGGAGCTGTTTTTT. Amino acids: CATQGQGAAGELFF.